A selection of T cell receptor beta chains follows, all from one sample in a study of T-cell reconstitution after alpha-beta-depleted transplantation in children. TCRdb re-derived calls from the PCR reads in MiXCR, one entry per CDR3 protein. The data show about 500,000 distinct CDR3 sequences, over 25% seen once. Source: PBMCs from the stem cell graft donor, taken from the stem cell graft. These receptors were obtained from a human donor who donated a stem cell graft to a child with aplastic anemia. CDR3s include the opening cysteine and the closing phenylalanine or tryptophan. Fields, in order: clone size, D gene, V gene, CDR3 length, J gene, CDR3 protein, CDR3 DNA. A D gene is named only where the DNA matches it firmly. Where a row states a size, it is once, few, many or the class of an expanded clone; other rows omit it.

size: -; D: -; V: TRBV9; length: 14; J: TRBJ1-1; CDR3: CASSTNRADTEAFF; DNA: TGTGCCAGCAGCACCAACAGGGCTGATACTGAAGCTTTCTTT
size: -; D: -; V: TRBV7-3; length: 13; J: TRBJ1-1; CDR3: CASSLIKNTEAFF; DNA: TGTGCCAGCAGCTTAATTAAGAACACTGAAGCTTTCTTT
size: -; D: TRBD1; V: TRBV7-2; length: 15; J: TRBJ2-1; CDR3: CASSSGTGVKYEQFF; DNA: TGTGCCAGCAGCTCCGGGACAGGGGTGAAGTATGAGCAGTTCTTC
size: -; D: -; V: TRBV5-1; length: 14; J: TRBJ2-6; CDR3: CASSQPGASLVLTF; DNA: TGCGCCAGCAGCCAGCCAGGGGCGTCTCTCGTCCTGACTTTC
size: -; D: -; V: TRBV5-1; length: 15; J: TRBJ1-5; CDR3: CASSLASGANQPQHF; DNA: TGCGCCAGCAGCTTGGCTTCCGGGGCCAATCAGCCCCAGCATTTT
size: -; D: -; V: TRBV29-1; length: 12; J: TRBJ2-1; CDR3: CSVGASEAEQFF; DNA: TGCAGCGTTGGGGCTAGCGAGGCTGAGCAGTTCTTC
size: -; D: TRBD2; V: TRBV7-9; length: 15; J: TRBJ2-5; CDR3: CASNLGLAAEETQYF; DNA: TGTGCCAGCAACCTCGGACTAGCGGCGGAAGAGACCCAGTACTTC
size: few; D: -; V: TRBV5-6; length: 14; J: TRBJ2-3; CDR3: CASSFLQGADTQYF; DNA: TGTGCCAGCAGCTTCCTACAGGGAGCAGATACGCAGTATTTT
size: -; D: -; V: TRBV7-9; length: 14; J: TRBJ1-4; CDR3: CASTLAGGKEKLFF; DNA: TGTGCCAGCACCCTGGCGGGGGGAAAGGAAAAACTGTTTTTT
size: -; D: TRBD2; V: TRBV29-1; length: 16; J: TRBJ2-3; CDR3: CSVRSGAPRETDTQYF; DNA: TGCAGCGTCCGAAGCGGGGCCCCAAGGGAGACAGATACGCAGTATTTT
size: few; D: TRBD1; V: TRBV20-1; length: 15; J: TRBJ1-5; CDR3: CSATAGGNSNQPQHF; DNA: TGCAGTGCTACAGCAGGGGGAAATAGCAATCAGCCCCAGCATTTT
size: -; D: -; V: TRBV20-1; length: 14; J: TRBJ2-5; CDR3: CSAGSTGFQETQYF; DNA: TGCAGTGCTGGAAGTACAGGGTTCCAAGAGACCCAGTACTTC
size: few; D: -; V: TRBV15; length: 17; J: TRBJ1-1; CDR3: CATSRESPGVKNTEAFF; DNA: TGTGCCACCAGCAGAGAATCACCAGGGGTAAAGAACACTGAAGCTTTCTTT
size: few; D: -; V: TRBV21-1; length: 20; J: TRBJ1-2; CDR3: CASSKFLSRPMWLRPGGYTF; DNA: TGTGCCAGCAGCAAGTTCTTAAGTCGTCCTATGTGGCTAAGGCCGGGTGGCTACACCTTC
size: few; D: TRBD1; V: TRBV6-2/TRBV6-3; length: 14; J: TRBJ1-1; CDR3: CASSDGTGSPEAFF; DNA: TGTGCCAGCAGCGACGGGACAGGGTCTCCTGAAGCTTTCTTT
size: few; D: -; V: TRBV7-2; length: 14; J: TRBJ1-2; CDR3: CASSPTSDKYGYTF; DNA: TGTGCCAGCAGTCCTACAAGCGATAAGTATGGCTACACCTTC
size: -; D: -; V: TRBV7-2; length: 12; J: TRBJ2-1; CDR3: CASSLNSNEQFF; DNA: TGTGCCAGCAGCTTAAACAGCAATGAGCAGTTCTTC
size: -; D: -; V: TRBV12-3/TRBV12-4; length: 14; J: TRBJ1-1; CDR3: CASSSSQMNTEAFF; DNA: TGTGCCAGCAGTTCGTCGCAAATGAACACTGAAGCTTTCTTT
size: few; D: TRBD2; V: TRBV5-6; length: 16; J: TRBJ2-1; CDR3: CASSFSGRGTYNEQFF; DNA: TGTGCCAGCAGCTTTAGCGGGAGGGGCACCTACAATGAGCAGTTCTTC
size: -; D: TRBD2; V: TRBV7-6; length: 16; J: TRBJ2-3; CDR3: CASSSSVAGATDTQYF; DNA: TGTGCCAGCAGCTCCTCCGTAGCGGGAGCCACAGATACGCAGTATTTT
size: few; D: TRBD1; V: TRBV12-3/TRBV12-4; length: 17; J: TRBJ2-3; CDR3: CASSWAPGTGSTDTQYF; DNA: TGTGCCAGCAGCTGGGCTCCCGGGACAGGCAGCACAGATACGCAGTATTTT
size: -; D: TRBD2; V: TRBV29-1; length: 13; J: TRBJ2-3; CDR3: CSVRAGVIDTQYF; DNA: TGCAGCGTTCGCGCGGGAGTGATAGATACGCAGTATTTT
size: -; D: -; V: TRBV5-1; length: 13; J: TRBJ1-1; CDR3: CASSRGTAAEAFF; DNA: TGCGCCAGCAGCAGGGGGACGGCTGCTGAAGCTTTCTTT
size: -; D: TRBD2; V: TRBV4-3; length: 17; J: TRBJ2-2; CDR3: CASSQVAGGPFPGELFF; DNA: TGCGCCAGCAGCCAAGTCGCGGGAGGGCCGTTTCCCGGGGAGCTGTTTTTT
size: -; D: -; V: TRBV30; length: 13; J: TRBJ1-4; CDR3: CAWSRGANEKLFF; DNA: TGTGCCTGGAGTAGAGGGGCTAATGAAAAACTGTTTTTT
size: -; D: TRBD1; V: TRBV15; length: 16; J: TRBJ1-2; CDR3: CATSNTGQARTYGYTF; DNA: TGTGCCACCAGCAATACCGGACAGGCCAGAACCTATGGCTACACCTTC
size: -; D: -; V: TRBV18; length: 16; J: TRBJ2-2; CDR3: CASSPRRGPNTGELFF; DNA: TGTGCCAGCTCACCACGGAGGGGCCCGAACACCGGGGAGCTGTTTTTT
size: -; D: -; V: TRBV4-3; length: 18; J: TRBJ2-2; CDR3: CASSQDHAGTGDTGELFF; DNA: TGCGCCAGCAGCCAAGATCACGCGGGAACCGGGGACACCGGGGAGCTGTTTTTT
size: -; D: TRBD1; V: TRBV2; length: 15; J: TRBJ1-4; CDR3: CASRGQGVKNEKLFF; DNA: TGTGCCAGCAGGGGACAGGGAGTCAAGAATGAAAAACTGTTTTTT
size: -; D: TRBD1; V: TRBV28; length: 17; J: TRBJ2-2; CDR3: CASSFPRDRADTGELFF; DNA: TGTGCCAGCAGTTTTCCTAGGGACAGGGCCGACACCGGGGAGCTGTTTTTT
size: -; D: -; V: TRBV20-1; length: 14; J: TRBJ1-4; CDR3: CSARGWAQDEKLFF; DNA: TGCAGTGCTAGGGGTTGGGCGCAGGATGAAAAACTGTTTTTT
size: few; D: TRBD1; V: TRBV20-1; length: 13; J: TRBJ1-3; CDR3: CSAEDRVGNTIYF; DNA: TGCAGTGCTGAGGACAGGGTCGGGAACACCATATATTTT
size: few; D: TRBD1; V: TRBV24-1; length: 14; J: TRBJ1-1; CDR3: CATSRTGPNTEAFF; DNA: TGTGCCACCAGCCGGACAGGGCCCAACACTGAAGCTTTCTTT
size: -; D: TRBD1; V: TRBV4-1; length: 16; J: TRBJ2-5; CDR3: CASSQEQGNRAETQYF; DNA: TGCGCCAGCAGCCAGGAACAGGGGAATCGGGCAGAGACCCAGTACTTC
size: -; D: -; V: TRBV9; length: 14; J: TRBJ1-1; CDR3: CASSVGGGRTEAFF; DNA: TGTGCCAGCAGCGTAGGCGGAGGAAGGACTGAAGCTTTCTTT
size: -; D: -; V: TRBV3-1; length: 12; J: TRBJ1-1; CDR3: CASTGPGQGAFF; DNA: TGTGCCAGCACCGGACCGGGACAAGGAGCTTTCTTT